These T cell receptor beta chains were read from a single sample in a study of blood T cell repertoires in COVID-19. The table came from immunoSEQ multiplex PCR; TCRdb's copy has only in-frame clones and leaves some out. The repertoire consists of under 130,000 clones, with approximately 85% occurring once and the leading ten covering around 4.5%. Sequencing was carried out using peripheral blood. The source of these receptors is a man aged 50-59 years with acute or convalescent COVID-19. CDR3s include the opening cysteine and the closing phenylalanine or tryptophan. A D gene is named only where the DNA matches it firmly. Some rows have no size entry. The others give once, few or many, or a class for an expanded clone.

D: .
size: .
J: TRBJ2-5
V: TRBV6-5
CDR3: CASRAVEETQYF
DNA: TGTGCCAGCAGGGCGGTCGAAGAGACCCAGTACTTC

D: .
size: .
J: TRBJ1-1
V: TRBV30
CDR3: CAWSRRVMNTEAFF
DNA: TGTGCCTGGAGCCGGAGGGTCATGAACACTGAAGCTTTCTTT

D: .
size: .
J: TRBJ2-7
V: TRBV7-6
CDR3: CASSLHPTPSYEQYF
DNA: TGTGCCAGCAGCTTACACCCTACTCCCTCCTACGAGCAGTACTTC

D: TRBD2
size: .
J: TRBJ2-3
V: TRBV27
CDR3: CASSFPGLAGVVDTQYF
DNA: TGTGCCAGCAGTTTCCCGGGACTAGCGGGAGTTGTAGATACGCAGTATTTT

D: .
size: .
J: TRBJ1-2
V: TRBV6-5
CDR3: CASSLSPRGIYGYTF
DNA: TGTGCCAGCAGCCTATCCCCCCGGGGTATCTATGGCTACACCTTC

D: .
size: .
J: TRBJ2-2
V: TRBV30
CDR3: CAWSVRRASLNTGELFF
DNA: TGTGCCTGGAGTGTACGGAGGGCTAGCCTGAACACCGGGGAGCTGTTTTTT

D: TRBD2
size: .
J: TRBJ2-3
V: TRBV5-1
CDR3: CASGSGLADTDTQYF
DNA: TGCGCCAGCGGGTCGGGACTAGCCGACACAGATACGCAGTATTTT

D: .
size: once
J: TRBJ2-3
V: TRBV27
CDR3: CASSLSATGQTDTQYF
DNA: TGTGCCAGCAGCCTAAGCGCAACAGGGCAGACAGATACGCAGTATTTT

D: .
size: .
J: TRBJ1-5
V: TRBV30
CDR3: CAWSGGVRQPQHF
DNA: TGTGCCTGGAGTGGGGGGGTACGGCAGCCCCAGCATTTT

D: TRBD1
size: once
J: TRBJ1-4
V: TRBV11-2
CDR3: CASSLHRGTNEKLFF
DNA: TGTGCCAGCAGCCTCCACAGGGGAACTAATGAAAAACTGTTTTTT

D: TRBD1
size: once
J: TRBJ1-2
V: TRBV5-6
CDR3: CASSLLGQVGDGYTF
DNA: TGTGCCAGCAGCTTGTTAGGACAGGTAGGGGATGGCTACACCTTC

D: TRBD2
size: .
J: TRBJ2-1
V: TRBV18
CDR3: CASSPSLAGRDEQFF
DNA: TGTGCCAGCTCACCTTCACTAGCGGGAAGGGATGAGCAGTTCTTC

D: .
size: .
J: TRBJ2-7
V: TRBV11-3
CDR3: CASSLAGSKTYEQYF
DNA: TGTGCCAGCAGCTTAGCAGGCAGCAAGACCTACGAGCAGTACTTC

D: .
size: .
J: TRBJ1-1
V: TRBV11-1
CDR3: CASSRGTAFF
DNA: TGTGCCAGCAGCCGGGGGACAGCTTTCTTT

D: TRBD1
size: .
J: TRBJ2-1
V: TRBV12-5
CDR3: CASGSGTGVLFF
DNA: TGTGCTAGTGGTTCCGGGACAGGGGTTTTGTTCTTC

D: TRBD2
size: .
J: TRBJ2-1
V: TRBV5-1
CDR3: CASNLAGEIDNEQFF
DNA: TGCGCCAGCAATCTAGCGGGAGAGATCGACAATGAGCAGTTCTTC

D: .
size: .
J: TRBJ2-7
V: TRBV5-1
CDR3: CASSVTGTSTAEQYF
DNA: TGCGCCAGCAGCGTGACCGGGACATCCACCGCCGAGCAGTACTTC

D: .
size: .
J: TRBJ2-1
V: TRBV11-2
CDR3: CASSLATAYNEQFF
DNA: TGTGCCAGCAGCTTAGCCACAGCCTACAATGAGCAGTTCTTC

D: TRBD1
size: .
J: TRBJ1-1
V: TRBV6-4
CDR3: CASSDPITPGTGALMNTEAFF
DNA: TGTGCCAGCAGTGACCCTATTACCCCCGGGACAGGGGCGTTGATGAACACTGAAGCTTTCTTT

D: TRBD1
size: .
J: TRBJ1-6
V: TRBV27
CDR3: CASSFRTGGGRSPLHF
DNA: TGTGCCAGCAGTTTCCGGACAGGGGGCGGTCGGTCACCCCTCCACTTT

D: TRBD2
size: .
J: TRBJ2-3
V: TRBV18
CDR3: CASSPLAGGRTDTQYF
DNA: TGTGCCAGCTCACCATTGGCGGGGGGCCGCACAGATACGCAGTATTTT

D: TRBD2
size: .
J: TRBJ2-3
V: TRBV18
CDR3: CASSETSGGNTDTQYF
DNA: TGTGCCAGCTCAGAAACTAGCGGAGGGAACACAGATACGCAGTATTTT

D: TRBD1
size: .
J: TRBJ2-5
V: TRBV9
CDR3: CASSALRTGKETQYF
DNA: TGTGCCAGCAGCGCCCTACGGACAGGGAAAGAGACCCAGTACTTC

D: .
size: .
J: TRBJ2-7
V: TRBV19
CDR3: CASSVQDSTYEQYF
DNA: TGTGCCAGTAGTGTTCAGGACAGCACCTACGAGCAGTACTTC

D: .
size: .
J: TRBJ1-1
V: TRBV7-9
CDR3: CASSLDMKNTEAFF
DNA: TGTGCCAGCAGCTTAGACATGAAAAACACTGAAGCTTTCTTT

D: TRBD1
size: few
J: TRBJ2-2
V: TRBV7-7
CDR3: CASSSGGVGTGELFF
DNA: TGTGCTAGCAGCTCAGGGGGCGTTGGCACCGGGGAGCTGTTTTTT

D: TRBD1
size: .
J: TRBJ2-5
V: TRBV6-5
CDR3: CASVPGQLGETQYF
DNA: TGTGCCAGCGTCCCGGGACAGCTAGGGGAGACCCAGTACTTC

D: TRBD1
size: .
J: TRBJ2-1
V: TRBV29-1
CDR3: CSVPGTGGAYNEQFF
DNA: TGCAGCGTTCCCGGGACAGGGGGCGCCTACAATGAGCAGTTCTTC

D: .
size: .
J: TRBJ1-3
V: TRBV28
CDR3: CASRFISTIYF
DNA: TGTGCCAGCAGGTTCATTTCCACCATATATTTT

D: .
size: .
J: TRBJ2-3
V: TRBV5-1
CDR3: CASSLAKSADTQYF
DNA: TGCGCCAGCAGCTTGGCCAAGAGCGCAGATACGCAGTATTTT

D: TRBD1
size: .
J: TRBJ2-6
V: TRBV27
CDR3: CASSLFPGQSSGANVLTF
DNA: TGTGCCAGCAGTCTTTTTCCGGGACAGAGCTCTGGGGCCAACGTCCTGACTTTC

D: .
size: .
J: TRBJ2-3
V: TRBV5-4
CDR3: CASSLAAGTPTDTQYF
DNA: TGTGCCAGCAGCTTGGCTGCGGGGACCCCCACAGATACGCAGTATTTT

D: TRBD2
size: once
J: TRBJ2-7
V: TRBV7-8
CDR3: CASSQRGSGSTYEQYF
DNA: TGTGCCAGCAGCCAACGTGGTAGCGGGAGCACATACGAGCAGTACTTC

D: .
size: .
J: TRBJ1-1
V: TRBV19
CDR3: CASSILSGLNTEAFF
DNA: TGTGCCAGTAGTATTTTGTCAGGGTTGAACACTGAAGCTTTCTTT

D: TRBD2
size: once
J: TRBJ2-7
V: TRBV5-6
CDR3: CASSSSGRPLYEQYF
DNA: TGTGCCAGCAGCTCTAGCGGGAGGCCCCTCTACGAGCAGTACTTC

D: .
size: .
J: TRBJ2-5
V: TRBV7-9
CDR3: CASSLVAEGRETQYF
DNA: TGTGCCAGCAGCTTAGTTGCGGAGGGTCGAGAGACCCAGTACTTC

D: TRBD2
size: .
J: TRBJ2-3
V: TRBV7-2
CDR3: CASSSLAGGWTDTQYF
DNA: TGTGCCAGCAGTTCCTTAGCGGGAGGGTGGACAGATACGCAGTATTTT

D: TRBD2
size: .
J: TRBJ2-1
V: TRBV11-2
CDR3: CASSLGLYNEQFF
DNA: TGTGCCAGCAGCTTGGGACTATACAATGAGCAGTTCTTC

D: TRBD1
size: .
J: TRBJ1-4
V: TRBV29-1
CDR3: CSVEGQGLEKLFF
DNA: TGCAGCGTTGAGGGACAGGGGCTTGAAAAACTGTTTTTT

D: .
size: .
J: TRBJ2-7
V: TRBV5-1
CDR3: CASSPRQAGHHEQYF
DNA: TGCGCCAGCAGCCCCCGGCAGGCAGGGCATCACGAGCAGTACTTC

D: .
size: .
J: TRBJ2-1
V: TRBV19
CDR3: CASSIAGPYNEQFF
DNA: TGTGCCAGTAGTATCGCGGGACCCTACAATGAGCAGTTCTTC

D: .
size: .
J: TRBJ2-1
V: TRBV9
CDR3: CASSVETTNNEQFF
DNA: TGTGCCAGCAGCGTCGAAACTACCAACAATGAGCAGTTCTTC

D: .
size: .
J: TRBJ2-5
V: TRBV5-6
CDR3: CASSLAQGLMETQYF
DNA: TGTGCCAGCAGCTTGGCGCAGGGTCTAATGGAGACCCAGTACTTC

D: TRBD1
size: .
J: TRBJ1-1
V: TRBV10-3
CDR3: CAIAGQANTEAFF
DNA: TGTGCCATCGCGGGACAGGCGAACACTGAAGCTTTCTTT

D: .
size: .
J: TRBJ1-1
V: TRBV9
CDR3: CASSTTGKEAFF
DNA: TGTGCCAGCAGCACAACAGGGAAAGAAGCTTTCTTT

D: TRBD1
size: .
J: TRBJ2-5
V: TRBV11-2
CDR3: CASSWGQEETQYF
DNA: TGTGCCAGCAGCTGGGGACAGGAAGAGACCCAGTACTTC

D: .
size: .
J: TRBJ1-5
V: TRBV7-9
CDR3: CASSPPLDVSGQPQHF
DNA: TGTGCCAGCAGCCCCCCTTTAGACGTTTCGGGTCAGCCCCAGCATTTT

D: .
size: once
J: TRBJ1-2
V: TRBV28
CDR3: CASFVGQAGYTF
DNA: TGTGCCAGCTTCGTGGGGCAGGCTGGCTACACCTTC

D: TRBD1
size: .
J: TRBJ2-1
V: TRBV24-1
CDR3: CATSKGRGTNEQFF
DNA: TGTGCCACCAGCAAGGGCAGGGGGACGAATGAGCAGTTCTTC

D: TRBD1
size: .
J: TRBJ2-7
V: TRBV24-1
CDR3: CATHRHRDRRYEQYF
DNA: TGTGCCACCCACAGACACCGGGACAGGAGGTACGAGCAGTACTTC

D: TRBD2
size: .
J: TRBJ2-3
V: TRBV9
CDR3: CASSVAGGRTDTQYF
DNA: TGTGCCAGCAGCGTAGCGGGGGGGAGGACAGATACGCAGTATTTT

D: TRBD1
size: .
J: TRBJ1-2
V: TRBV5-6
CDR3: CASSPWTGAIYGYTF
DNA: TGTGCCAGCAGCCCCTGGACAGGGGCCATCTATGGCTACACCTTC

D: TRBD2
size: .
J: TRBJ2-1
V: TRBV13
CDR3: CASGLAGYTYNEQFF
DNA: TGTGCCAGCGGGTTAGCGGGGTACACCTACAATGAGCAGTTCTTC

D: .
size: .
J: TRBJ2-3
V: TRBV15
CDR3: CATSRGVATDTQYF
DNA: TGTGCCACCAGCAGAGGTGTGGCCACAGATACGCAGTATTTT